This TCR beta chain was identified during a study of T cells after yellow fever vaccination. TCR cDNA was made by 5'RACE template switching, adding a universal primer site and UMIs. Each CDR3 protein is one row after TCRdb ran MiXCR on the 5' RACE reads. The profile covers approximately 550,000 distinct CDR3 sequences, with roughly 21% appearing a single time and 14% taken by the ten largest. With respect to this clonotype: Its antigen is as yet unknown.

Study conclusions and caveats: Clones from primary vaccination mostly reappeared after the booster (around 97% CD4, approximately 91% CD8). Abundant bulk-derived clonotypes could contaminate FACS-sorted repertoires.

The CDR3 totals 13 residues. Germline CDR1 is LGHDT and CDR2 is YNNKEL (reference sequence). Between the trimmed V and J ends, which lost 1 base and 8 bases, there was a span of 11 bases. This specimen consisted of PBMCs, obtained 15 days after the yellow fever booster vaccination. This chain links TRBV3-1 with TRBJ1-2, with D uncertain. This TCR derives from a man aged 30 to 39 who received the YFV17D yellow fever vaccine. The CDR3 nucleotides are TGTGCCAGCAGCCAAGTTCGAGGGCTCGGCTACACCTTC. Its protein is CASSQVRGLGYTF. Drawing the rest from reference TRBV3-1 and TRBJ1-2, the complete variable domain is DTAVSQTPKYLVTQMGNDKSIKCEQNLGHDTMYWYKQDSKKFLKIMFSYNNKELIINETVPNRFSPKSPDKAHLNLHINSLELGDSAVYFCASSQVRGLGYTFGSGTRLTVV.